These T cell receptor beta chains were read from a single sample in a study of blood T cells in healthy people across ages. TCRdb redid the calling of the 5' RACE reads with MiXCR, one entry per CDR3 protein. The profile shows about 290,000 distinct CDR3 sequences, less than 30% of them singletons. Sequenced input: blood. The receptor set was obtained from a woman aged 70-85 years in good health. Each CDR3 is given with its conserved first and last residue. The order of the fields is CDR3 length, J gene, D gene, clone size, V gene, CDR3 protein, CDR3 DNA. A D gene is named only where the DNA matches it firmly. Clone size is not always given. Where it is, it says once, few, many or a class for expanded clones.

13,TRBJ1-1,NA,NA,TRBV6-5,CASIRDKNTEAFF,TGTGCCAGTATCCGGGACAAGAACACTGAAGCTTTCTTT
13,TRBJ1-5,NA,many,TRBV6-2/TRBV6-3,CASSSDTRTPQHF,TGTGCCAGCAGTTCGGACACCCGAACGCCCCAGCATTTT
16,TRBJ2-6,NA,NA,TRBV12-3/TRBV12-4,CASSLETGSGANVLTF,TGTGCCAGCAGTTTAGAGACTGGGTCTGGGGCCAACGTCCTGACTTTC
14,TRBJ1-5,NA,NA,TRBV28,CAIRDVNSNQPQHF,TGTGCCATTCGGGACGTCAATAGCAATCAGCCCCAGCATTTT
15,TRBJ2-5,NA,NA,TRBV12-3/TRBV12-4,CASSLWGRGGETQYF,TGTGCCAGCAGTTTATGGGGGAGAGGAGGAGAGACCCAGTACTTC
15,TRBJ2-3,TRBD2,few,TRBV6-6,CASSAGTSGRDTQYF,TGTGCCAGCAGCGCCGGGACTAGCGGGAGGGATACGCAGTATTTT
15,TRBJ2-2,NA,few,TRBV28,CASSFRQANTGELFF,TGTGCCAGCAGTTTTAGACAAGCTAACACCGGGGAGCTGTTTTTT
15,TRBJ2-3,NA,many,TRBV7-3,CASSFDSLLGDTQYF,TGTGCCAGCAGCTTTGACAGTCTCTTGGGAGATACGCAGTATTTT
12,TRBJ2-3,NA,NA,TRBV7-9,CASSLDADTQYF,TGTGCCAGCAGCTTAGATGCTGATACGCAGTATTTT
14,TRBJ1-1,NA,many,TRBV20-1,CSARGALLNTEAFF,TGCAGTGCTAGAGGGGCATTACTGAACACTGAAGCTTTCTTT
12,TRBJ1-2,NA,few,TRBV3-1,CASSLQPYGYTF,TGTGCCAGCAGCCTACAGCCTTATGGCTACACCTTC
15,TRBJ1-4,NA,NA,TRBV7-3,CASSPTGERNEKLFF,TGTGCCAGCAGCCCCACGGGGGAGAGGAATGAAAAACTGTTTTTT
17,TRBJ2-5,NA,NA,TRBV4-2,CASSRSRGSGSQETQYF,TGTGCCAGCAGCCGGTCGAGGGGTAGCGGCTCCCAAGAGACCCAGTACTTC
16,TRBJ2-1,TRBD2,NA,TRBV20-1,CSARGLAGGSYNEQFF,TGCAGTGCCCGGGGACTAGCAGGGGGATCCTACAATGAGCAGTTCTTC
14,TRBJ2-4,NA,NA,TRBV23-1,CASTTIGGGDIQYF,TGCGCCAGCACTACTATAGGGGGAGGAGACATTCAGTACTTC
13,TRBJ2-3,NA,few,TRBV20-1,CSAREGSTDTQYF,TGCAGTGCTAGAGAAGGTAGCACAGATACGCAGTATTTT
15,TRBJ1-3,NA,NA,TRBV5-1,CASSFLGDSGNTIYF,TGCGCCAGCAGCTTCCTTGGAGACTCTGGAAACACCATATATTTT
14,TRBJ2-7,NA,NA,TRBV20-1,CSASVVGKNYEQYF,TGCAGTGCTTCAGTAGTAGGGAAGAACTACGAGCAGTACTTC
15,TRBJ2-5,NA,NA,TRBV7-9,CASSLSNYQFETQYF,TGTGCCAGCAGCTTGAGCAACTACCAGTTTGAGACCCAGTACTTC
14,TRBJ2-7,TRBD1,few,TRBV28,CASRQQGKEREQYF,TGTGCCAGCAGGCAACAGGGGAAAGAGAGGGAGCAGTACTTC
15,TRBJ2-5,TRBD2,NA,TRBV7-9,CASSPLTSDQETQYF,TGTGCCAGCAGCCCGCTGACTAGCGACCAAGAGACCCAGTACTTC
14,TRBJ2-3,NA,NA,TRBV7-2,CASSQRTNTDTQYF,TGTGCCAGCAGCCAGCGGACAAACACAGATACGCAGTATTTT
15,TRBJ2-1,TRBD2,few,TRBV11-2,CASSSQLAGYNEQFF,TGTGCCAGCAGCTCTCAACTAGCGGGATACAATGAGCAGTTCTTC
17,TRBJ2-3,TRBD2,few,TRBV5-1,CASSGGASGASTDTQYF,TGCGCCAGCAGCGGTGGGGCTAGCGGGGCGAGCACAGATACGCAGTATTTT
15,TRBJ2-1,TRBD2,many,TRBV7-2,CASSRTSGSYNEQFF,TGTGCCAGCAGCAGGACTAGCGGGAGTTACAATGAGCAGTTCTTC
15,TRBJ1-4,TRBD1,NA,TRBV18,CASSPSDRANEKLFF,TGTGCCAGCTCACCGTCCGACAGGGCAAATGAAAAACTGTTTTTT
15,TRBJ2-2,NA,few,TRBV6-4,CASSVEPGRPGELFF,TGTGCCAGCAGTGTCGAGCCCGGTCGGCCCGGGGAGCTGTTTTTT
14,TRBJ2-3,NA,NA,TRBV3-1,CASSGGRSADTQYF,TGTGCCAGCAGCGGAGGGAGGAGTGCAGATACGCAGTATTTT
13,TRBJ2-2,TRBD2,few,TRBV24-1,CATSRTSPGELFF,TGTGCCACCAGTAGGACTAGCCCCGGGGAGCTGTTTTTT
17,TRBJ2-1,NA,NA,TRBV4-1,CASSQGGALSSYNEQFF,TGCGCCAGCAGCCAAGGAGGGGCCCTCAGCTCCTACAATGAGCAGTTCTTC
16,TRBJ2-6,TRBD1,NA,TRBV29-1,CSVLRTGGRGANVLTF,TGCAGCGTACTTAGGACAGGGGGAAGGGGGGCCAACGTCCTGACTTTC
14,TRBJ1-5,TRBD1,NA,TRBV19,CASSAGQVNQPQHF,TGTGCCAGTAGTGCGGGACAGGTCAATCAGCCCCAGCATTTT
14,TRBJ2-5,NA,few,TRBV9,CASSPHRASGEQYF,TGTGCCAGCAGCCCCCACCGGGCGTCTGGTGAGCAGTACTTC
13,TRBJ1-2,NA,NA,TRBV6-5,CASSYEGGDGYTF,TGTGCCAGCAGTTACGAGGGAGGGGATGGCTACACCTTC
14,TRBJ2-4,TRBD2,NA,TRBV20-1,CSVPPDGGSYIQYF,TGCAGTGTACCCCCAGACGGCGGGAGTTACATTCAGTACTTC
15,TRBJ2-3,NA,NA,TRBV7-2,CASSRPGTSTDTQYF,TGTGCCAGCAGTCGACCAGGGACTAGCACAGATACGCAGTATTTT
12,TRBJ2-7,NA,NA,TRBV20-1,CSANLVGREQYF,TGCAGTGCTAACCTCGTAGGTCGCGAGCAGTACTTC
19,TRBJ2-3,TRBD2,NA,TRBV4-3,CASSQDSSGVSSPTDTQYF,TGCGCCAGCAGCCAAGATTCTAGCGGGGTATCTTCCCCCACAGATACGCAGTATTTT
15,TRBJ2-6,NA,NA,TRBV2,CASSEFAGGANVLTF,TGTGCCAGCAGTGAATTCGCAGGCGGGGCCAACGTCCTGACTTTC
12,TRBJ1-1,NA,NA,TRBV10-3,CAISESTVEAFF,TGTGCCATCAGTGAGTCGACAGTTGAAGCTTTCTTT
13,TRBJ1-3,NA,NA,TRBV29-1,CSAGQWGVNTIYF,TGCAGCGCCGGACAGTGGGGAGTGAACACCATATATTTT